This T cell receptor beta chain is from a study of T cell clonality in common variable immunodeficiency. Blood samples were heparinized, 5 to 8 ml per donor. In this sample, this clone turned up many times. The antigen is unknown. Only in-frame clones appear in the TCRdb table, and some are missing; sequencing was by immunoSEQ multiplex PCR. The repertoire shows 45,000 to 65,000 clones, none seen only once; the top ten take around 2%. Study results and limitations: Compared with controls, CVID subjects had fewer shared TCRbeta clones. TCRbeta clonality was increased in CVID versus healthy controls.

Sequenced sample: peripheral blood mononuclear cells. This clonotype was obtained from a person aged 18 to 70 in good health.

The CDR3 DNA, read in part, is TGTGCCAGCAGCTCCCGCCCCCAACTGGGCGGGAGAGTACCCGGGGAG. Amino acid sequence: CASSSRPQLGGRVPGE. The whole CDR3 reads CASSSRPQLGGRVPGELFF. The V gene is TRBV13, the J gene TRBJ2-2; TRBD2 agrees at 7 bases. Sequencing ends 3 residues short of the CDR3 end; the germline J gene provides the rest. Germline V gene sequence: CDR1 PRHDT, CDR2 FYEKMQ (reference sequence). Germline trimming cut 4 bases from V and 6 bases from J; bases unmatched to any gene: 20. CDR3 size: 19 residues.